This is a list of T cell receptor beta chains from one sample in a study of shared clonotypes between healthy human individuals. Clones were read by immunoSEQ multiplex PCR, and TCRdb kept only the in-frame ones, dropping some. Of approximately 2,300,000 clones detected, just under 95% appear once; the ten largest clones hold 0.37%. The source material was naive CD4+ T cells from PBMCs. The receptors were sampled from a man younger than 30 in good health. Some clones in this sample may be carry-over from other donors' samples. The CDR3 runs from the conserved cysteine through the conserved F or W.

J gene: TRBJ2-1
V gene: TRBV6-5
CDR3 protein: CASSYISPLNEQFF

J gene: TRBJ2-1
V gene: TRBV19
CDR3 protein: CASSNRWRASYNEQFF

J gene: TRBJ2-5
V gene: TRBV7-8
CDR3 protein: CASSEGTIPGPQYF

J gene: TRBJ1-1
V gene: TRBV7-9
CDR3 protein: CASSLAGFGEAFF

J gene: TRBJ1-3
V gene: TRBV11-2
CDR3 protein: CASSFTGSSGNTIYF

J gene: TRBJ2-3
V gene: TRBV6-6
CDR3 protein: CASRPPGAFRDTQYF

J gene: TRBJ2-2
V gene: TRBV7-8
CDR3 protein: CASSLALVGYTNTGELFF

J gene: TRBJ2-1
V gene: TRBV28
CDR3 protein: CASSLTGTYNEQFF

J gene: TRBJ1-1
V gene: TRBV28
CDR3 protein: CASSLNRMNTEAFF

J gene: TRBJ2-3
V gene: TRBV9
CDR3 protein: CASSVSALAGGGTQYF

J gene: TRBJ2-2
V gene: TRBV6-1
CDR3 protein: CASKQPNTGELFF

J gene: TRBJ1-1
V gene: TRBV2
CDR3 protein: CASSANRGMGTEAFF

J gene: TRBJ2-3
V gene: TRBV5-1
CDR3 protein: CASSPSGSVGDTQYF

J gene: TRBJ2-1
V gene: TRBV2
CDR3 protein: CASRWEKAYNEQFF

J gene: TRBJ2-3
V gene: TRBV11-3
CDR3 protein: CASSRGGTDTTDTQYF

J gene: TRBJ1-3
V gene: TRBV4-1
CDR3 protein: CASSHPTGESGNTIYF

J gene: TRBJ2-2
V gene: TRBV11-2
CDR3 protein: CASSPRDTPWEDNTGELFF

J gene: TRBJ1-3
V gene: TRBV5-1
CDR3 protein: CASSLEGVVSGNTIYF